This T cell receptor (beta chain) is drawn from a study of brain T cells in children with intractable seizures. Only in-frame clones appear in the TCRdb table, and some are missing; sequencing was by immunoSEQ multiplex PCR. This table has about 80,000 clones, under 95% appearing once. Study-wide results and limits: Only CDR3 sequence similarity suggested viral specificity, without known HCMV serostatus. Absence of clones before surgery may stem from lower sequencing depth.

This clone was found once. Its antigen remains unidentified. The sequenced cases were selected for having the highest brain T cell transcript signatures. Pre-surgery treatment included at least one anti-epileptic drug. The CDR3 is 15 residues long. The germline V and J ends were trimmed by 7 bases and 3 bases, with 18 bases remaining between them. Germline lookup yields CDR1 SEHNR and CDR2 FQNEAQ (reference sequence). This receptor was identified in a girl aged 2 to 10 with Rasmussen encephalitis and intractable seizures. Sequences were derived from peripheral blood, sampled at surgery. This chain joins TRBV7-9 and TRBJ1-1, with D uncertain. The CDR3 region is CASTSWSGGHTEAFF. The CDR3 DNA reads TGTGCCAGCACTTCCTGGAGCGGCGGGCACACTGAAGCTTTCTTT. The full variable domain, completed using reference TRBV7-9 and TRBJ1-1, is DTGVSQNPRHKITKRGQNVTFRCDPISEHNRLYWYRQTLGQGPEFLTYFQNEAQLEKSRLLSDRFSAERPKGSFSTLEIQRTEQGDSAMYLCASTSWSGGHTEAFFGQGTRLTVV.